The entry below describes one TCR beta chain. No antigen is known for it. CDR1 is SNHLY, CDR2 FYNNEI, per germline. This CDR3 spans 18 amino acids. V shed 5 bases and J 3 bases; nucleotides not matched to a gene: 13. This sample is drawn from a study of breast tumors, draining lymph nodes, adjacent tissues. Study findings and constraints: Luminal-like breast cancer showed significantly higher tumor–nontumor repertoire similarity than basal-like. Most tumor T cells seemingly derive from lymph node, then expand in tumor. Tumor repertoires ranked between lymph nodes and nontumor tissue in diversity, with V and J gene preferences. The lymph node origin of tumor T cells was framed as consistent with a hypothesis, not demonstrated.

TCRdb ran MiXCR on the multiplex PCR reads and lists one entry per CDR3 protein. Here the sample spans approximately 150,000 distinct CDR3 sequences, around a third being singletons. Axillary draining lymph nodes of breast cancer patients supplied the node samples. V usage is TRBV2 and J usage is TRBJ1-2; 12 nucleotides match TRBD1. Sequenced material: axillary lymph node tissue. This sequence was found in a female donor with breast cancer. Some clones in this sample may be carry-over from other donors' samples. CDR3 region: CASSSSPRDRGLYYGYTF. In DNA, the CDR3 is TGTGCCAGCAGTTCCTCGCCCCGGGACAGGGGGCTATACTATGGCTACACCTTC.